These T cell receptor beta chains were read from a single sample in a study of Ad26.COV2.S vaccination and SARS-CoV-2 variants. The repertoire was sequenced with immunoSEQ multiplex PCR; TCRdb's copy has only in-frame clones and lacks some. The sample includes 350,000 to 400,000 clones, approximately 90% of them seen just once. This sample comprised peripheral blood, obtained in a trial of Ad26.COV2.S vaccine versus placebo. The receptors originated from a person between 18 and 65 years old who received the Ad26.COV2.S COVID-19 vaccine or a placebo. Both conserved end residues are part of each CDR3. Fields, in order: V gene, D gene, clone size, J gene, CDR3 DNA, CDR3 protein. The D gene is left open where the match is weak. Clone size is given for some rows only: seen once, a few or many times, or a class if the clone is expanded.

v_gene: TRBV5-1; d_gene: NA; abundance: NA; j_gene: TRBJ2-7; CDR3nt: TGCGCCAGCAGCCCGACCTACGACGGCGTACGCTACGAGCAGTACTTC; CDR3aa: CASSPTYDGVRYEQYF
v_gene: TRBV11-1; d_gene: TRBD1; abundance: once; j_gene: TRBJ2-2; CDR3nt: TGTGCCAGCAGCTACGGACAGGGATACACCGGGGAGCTGTTTTTT; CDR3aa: CASSYGQGYTGELFF
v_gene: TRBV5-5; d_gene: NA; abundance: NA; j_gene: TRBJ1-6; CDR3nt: TGTGCCAGCAGCCTACCGGCAGGGGTTGGTTCACCCCTCCACTTT; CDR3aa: CASSLPAGVGSPLHF
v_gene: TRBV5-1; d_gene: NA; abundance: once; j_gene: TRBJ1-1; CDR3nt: TGCGCCAGCAGCTTGACAGGTAGCGGGAACACTGAAGCTTTCTTT; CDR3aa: CASSLTGSGNTEAFF
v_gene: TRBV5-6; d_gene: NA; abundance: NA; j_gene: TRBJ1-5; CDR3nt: TGTGCCAGCAGCTTGCGGGGAAATCAGCCCCAGCATTTT; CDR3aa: CASSLRGNQPQHF
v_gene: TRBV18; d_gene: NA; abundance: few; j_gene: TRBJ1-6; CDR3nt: TGTGCCAGCTCACCACCGTCTACAGGGAATTCACCCCTCCACTTT; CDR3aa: CASSPPSTGNSPLHF
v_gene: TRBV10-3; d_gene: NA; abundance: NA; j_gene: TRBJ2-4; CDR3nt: TGTGCCATCAGTGAGTCGGGGAGCCCCGAGGGTGGCATTCAGTACTTC; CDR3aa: CAISESGSPEGGIQYF
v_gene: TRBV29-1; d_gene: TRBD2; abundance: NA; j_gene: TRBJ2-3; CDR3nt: TGCAGCGTTGAAGCGGGAGGGAGTCTCCGAGATACGCAGTATTTT; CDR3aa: CSVEAGGSLRDTQYF
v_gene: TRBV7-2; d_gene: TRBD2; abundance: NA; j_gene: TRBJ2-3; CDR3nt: TGTGCCAGCAGCTTAGTGGCTAGCGGGGGGGATACGCAGTATTTT; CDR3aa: CASSLVASGGDTQYF
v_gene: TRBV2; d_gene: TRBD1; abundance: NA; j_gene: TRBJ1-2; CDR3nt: TGTGCCAGCAGTGCGGGACAGGGGGATTTCTATGGCTACACCTTC; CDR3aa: CASSAGQGDFYGYTF
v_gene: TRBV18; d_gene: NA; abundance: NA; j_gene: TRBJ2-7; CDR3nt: TGTGCCAGCTCACTCACAGGTGGGATGGACGAGCAGTACTTC; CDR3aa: CASSLTGGMDEQYF
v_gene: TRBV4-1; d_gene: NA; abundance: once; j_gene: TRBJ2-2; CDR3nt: TGCGCCAGCAGCCATCTTGGTGGGCTCACCGGGGAGCTGTTTTTT; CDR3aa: CASSHLGGLTGELFF
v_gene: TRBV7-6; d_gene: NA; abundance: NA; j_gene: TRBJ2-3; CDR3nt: TGTGCCAGCAGCTTACCTATTCAGGGGGATACGCAGTATTTT; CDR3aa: CASSLPIQGDTQYF
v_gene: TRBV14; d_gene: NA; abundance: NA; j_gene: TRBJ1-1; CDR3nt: TGTGCCAGCAGCCAAGTTCGACGAGGCACTGAAGCTTTCTTT; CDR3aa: CASSQVRRGTEAFF
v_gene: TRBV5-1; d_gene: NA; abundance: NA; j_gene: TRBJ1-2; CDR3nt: TGCGCCAGCAGCTTGAGCCGGGGGCAGGGTGGCTACACCTTC; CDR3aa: CASSLSRGQGGYTF
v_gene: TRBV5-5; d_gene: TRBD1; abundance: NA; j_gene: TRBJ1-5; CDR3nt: TGTGCCAGCAGCCCCCAGGGGGCTTTTAATCAGCCCCAGCATTTT; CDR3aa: CASSPQGAFNQPQHF
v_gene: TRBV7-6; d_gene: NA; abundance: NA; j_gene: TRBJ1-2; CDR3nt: TGTGCCAGCAGCTTGGACAGTGGCAGTCATGGCTACACCTTC; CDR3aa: CASSLDSGSHGYTF
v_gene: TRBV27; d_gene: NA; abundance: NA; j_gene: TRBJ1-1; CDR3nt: TGTGCCAGCAGTTTATACTGGCCGAACACTGAAGCTTTCTTT; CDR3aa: CASSLYWPNTEAFF
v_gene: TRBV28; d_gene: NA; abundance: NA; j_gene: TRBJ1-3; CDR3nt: TGTGCCAGCGGGATCGGACGGTTCTCTGGAAACACCATATATTTT; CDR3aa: CASGIGRFSGNTIYF
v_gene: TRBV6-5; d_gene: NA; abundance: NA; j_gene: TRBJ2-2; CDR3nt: TGTGCCAGCAGTTACTCGTCCGAGGGACCCGGGGAGCTGTTTTTT; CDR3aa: CASSYSSEGPGELFF
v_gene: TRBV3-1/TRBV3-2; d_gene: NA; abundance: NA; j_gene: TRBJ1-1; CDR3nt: TGTGCCAGCAGCCAGGATGACAGCACTGAAGCTTTCTTT; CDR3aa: CASSQDDSTEAFF
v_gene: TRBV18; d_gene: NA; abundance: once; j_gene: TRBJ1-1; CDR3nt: TGTGCCAGCTCACCATCAGGGGTAGGGACTGAAGCTTTCTTT; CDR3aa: CASSPSGVGTEAFF
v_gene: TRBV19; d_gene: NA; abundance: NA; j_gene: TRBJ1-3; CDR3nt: TGTGCCAGTAGTATTTGGTCCGGAAACACCATATATTTT; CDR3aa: CASSIWSGNTIYF
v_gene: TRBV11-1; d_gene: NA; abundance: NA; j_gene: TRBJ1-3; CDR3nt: TGTGCCAGCAGCTTATCTGGAACGGACACCATATATTTT; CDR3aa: CASSLSGTDTIYF
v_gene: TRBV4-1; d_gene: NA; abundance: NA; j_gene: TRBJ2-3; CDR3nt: TGCGCCAGCAGCCCCGCCGGGGCGCGCGGACACACAGATACGCAGTATTTT; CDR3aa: CASSPAGARGHTDTQYF
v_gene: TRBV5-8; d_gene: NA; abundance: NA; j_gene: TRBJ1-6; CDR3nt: TGTGCCAGCAGCTTGGGGGGGGGCGCAGATTCACCCCTCCACTTT; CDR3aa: CASSLGGGADSPLHF
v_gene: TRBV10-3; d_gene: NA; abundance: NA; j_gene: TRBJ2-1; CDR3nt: TGTGCCACTTCCAGGGGTTCATACAATGAGCAGTTCTTC; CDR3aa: CATSRGSYNEQFF
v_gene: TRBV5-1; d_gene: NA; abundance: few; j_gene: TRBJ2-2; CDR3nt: TGCGCCAGCAGCTTGTCCCCGGACACCGGGGAGCTGTTTTTT; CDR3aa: CASSLSPDTGELFF
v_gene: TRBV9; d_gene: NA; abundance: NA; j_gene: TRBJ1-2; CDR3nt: TGTGCCAGCAGCGAGACGGGACTCGCGGGGGGCTACACCTTC; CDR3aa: CASSETGLAGGYTF
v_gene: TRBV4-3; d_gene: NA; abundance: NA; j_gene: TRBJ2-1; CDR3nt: TGCGCCAGCAGCCAAGATCAGCGGACAAACAATGAGCAGTTCTTC; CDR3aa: CASSQDQRTNNEQFF
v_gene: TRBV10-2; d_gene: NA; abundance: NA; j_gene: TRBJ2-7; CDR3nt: TGCGCCAGCAGTGAGTGGCGGATTTCCTACGAGCAGTACTTC; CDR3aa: CASSEWRISYEQYF
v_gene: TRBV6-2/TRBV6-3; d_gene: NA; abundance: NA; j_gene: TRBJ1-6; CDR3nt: TGTGCCAGCAGTTACGGAACAGATTCACCCCTCCACTTT; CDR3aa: CASSYGTDSPLHF
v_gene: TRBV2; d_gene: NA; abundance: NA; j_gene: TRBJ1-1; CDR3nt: TGTGCCAGCAGCGCCGACGGGGCGGTGAACACTGAAGCTTTCTTT; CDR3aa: CASSADGAVNTEAFF
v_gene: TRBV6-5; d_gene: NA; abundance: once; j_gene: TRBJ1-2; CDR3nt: TGTGCCAGCCGGGTAGACAGCGTGAACTATGGCTACACCTTC; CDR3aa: CASRVDSVNYGYTF
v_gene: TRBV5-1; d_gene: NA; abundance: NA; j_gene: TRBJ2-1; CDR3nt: TGCGCCAGCAGCTTGGAGTTGACTATCGGCAATGAGCAGTTCTTC; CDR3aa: CASSLELTIGNEQFF
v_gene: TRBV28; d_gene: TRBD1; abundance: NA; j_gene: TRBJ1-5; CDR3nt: TGTGCCAGCAGCCCGATCGACAGGGACGGCCAGCCCCAGCATTTT; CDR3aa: CASSPIDRDGQPQHF
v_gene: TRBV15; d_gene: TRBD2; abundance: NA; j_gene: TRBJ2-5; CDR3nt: TGTGCCACCAGCACGGGAGGGGACGGGGAGACCCAGTACTTC; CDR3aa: CATSTGGDGETQYF
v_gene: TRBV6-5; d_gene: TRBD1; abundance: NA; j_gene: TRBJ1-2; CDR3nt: TGTGCCAGCAGTCCACCCACAGGGGGCGCATCTGGCTACACCTTC; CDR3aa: CASSPPTGGASGYTF
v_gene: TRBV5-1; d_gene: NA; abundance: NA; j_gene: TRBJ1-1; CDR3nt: TGCGCCAGCAGCTTGGGGACCGGGGGGACCGAAGCTTTCTTT; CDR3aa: CASSLGTGGTEAFF
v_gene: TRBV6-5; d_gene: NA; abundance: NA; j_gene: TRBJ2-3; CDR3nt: TGTGCCAGCATCGGGCCCGGCCTTACGCAGTATTTT; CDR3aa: CASIGPGLTQYF
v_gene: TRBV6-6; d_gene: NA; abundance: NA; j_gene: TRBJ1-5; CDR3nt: TGTGCCAGCACCCGAGGCAATCAGCCCCAGCATTTT; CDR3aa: CASTRGNQPQHF
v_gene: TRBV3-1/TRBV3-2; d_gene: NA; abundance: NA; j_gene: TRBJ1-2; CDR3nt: TGTGCCAGCGGATATGGGGGGTCCGCTGCTGGCTACACCTTC; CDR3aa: CASGYGGSAAGYTF
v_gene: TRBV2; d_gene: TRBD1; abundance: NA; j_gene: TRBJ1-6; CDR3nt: TGTGCCAGCAGTGGAGACAGGGGGCTGTCACCCCTCCACTTT; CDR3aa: CASSGDRGLSPLHF
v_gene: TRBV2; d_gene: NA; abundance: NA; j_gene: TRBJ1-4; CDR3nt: TGTGCCAGCAATGAGGGGACGGCTAATGAAAAACTGTTTTTT; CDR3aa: CASNEGTANEKLFF
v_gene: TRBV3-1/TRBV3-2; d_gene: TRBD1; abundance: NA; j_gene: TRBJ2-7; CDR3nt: TGTGCCAGCAGTCTGCGACAGGGTGGTTACGAGCAGTACTTC; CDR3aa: CASSLRQGGYEQYF
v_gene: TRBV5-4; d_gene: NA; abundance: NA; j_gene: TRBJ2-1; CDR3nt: TGTGCCAGCAGCTTGAAAGGCTCCTACAATGAGCAGTTCTTC; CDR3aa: CASSLKGSYNEQFF
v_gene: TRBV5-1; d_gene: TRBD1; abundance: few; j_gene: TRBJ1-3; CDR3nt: TGCGCCAGCAGCGAGGGACAGGGTGGAAACACCATATATTTT; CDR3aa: CASSEGQGGNTIYF
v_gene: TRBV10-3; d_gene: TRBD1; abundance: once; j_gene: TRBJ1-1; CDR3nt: TGTGCCATCAGGATGGGACAGGGAAACACTGAAGCTTTCTTT; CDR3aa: CAIRMGQGNTEAFF
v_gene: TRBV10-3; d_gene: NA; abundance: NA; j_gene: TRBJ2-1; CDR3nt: TGTGCCATCAGTGAAGGTCCTCCAGAGCAGTTCTTC; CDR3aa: CAISEGPPEQFF
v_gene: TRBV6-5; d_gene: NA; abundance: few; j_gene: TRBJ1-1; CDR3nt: TGTGCCAGCAGTTCGGCGGGGGAGAACACTGAAGCTTTCTTT; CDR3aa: CASSSAGENTEAFF
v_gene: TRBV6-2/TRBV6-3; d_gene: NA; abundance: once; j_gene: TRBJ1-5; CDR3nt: TGTGCCAGCAGTTACTCGACGGCGCCTGGGGATCAGCCCCAGCATTTT; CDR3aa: CASSYSTAPGDQPQHF
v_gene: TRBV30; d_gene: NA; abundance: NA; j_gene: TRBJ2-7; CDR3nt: TGTGCCTGGAGTTCTGCGGGGCAGTGGGCCGACGAGCAGTACTTC; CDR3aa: CAWSSAGQWADEQYF
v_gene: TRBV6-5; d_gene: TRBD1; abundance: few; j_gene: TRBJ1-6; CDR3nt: TGTGCCAGCAGGGGGACAGGGGGGTCACCCCTCCACTTT; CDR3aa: CASRGTGGSPLHF
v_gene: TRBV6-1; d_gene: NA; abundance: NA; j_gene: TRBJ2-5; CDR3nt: TGTGTCAGCAGTGAACTGATTGGGACCCAAGAGACCCAGTACTTC; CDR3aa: CVSSELIGTQETQYF
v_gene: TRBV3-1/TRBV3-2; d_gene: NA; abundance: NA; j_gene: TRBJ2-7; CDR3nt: TGTGCCAGCAGCCAAGGACCCGAGCAGTACTTC; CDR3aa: CASSQGPEQYF
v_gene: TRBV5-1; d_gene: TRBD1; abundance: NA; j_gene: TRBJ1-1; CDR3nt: TGCGCCAGCAGCTTGGACAGGGGGATGAACACTGAAGCTTTCTTT; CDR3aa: CASSLDRGMNTEAFF
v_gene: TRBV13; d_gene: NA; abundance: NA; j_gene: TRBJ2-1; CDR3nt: TGTGCCAGCAGCTTAGGAAGTACTTCCTCCTACAATGAGCAGTTCTTC; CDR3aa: CASSLGSTSSYNEQFF
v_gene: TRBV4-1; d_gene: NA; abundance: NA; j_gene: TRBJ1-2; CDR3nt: TGCGCCAGCAGCCAAGATTTAACAGGCTATGGCTACACCTTC; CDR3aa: CASSQDLTGYGYTF
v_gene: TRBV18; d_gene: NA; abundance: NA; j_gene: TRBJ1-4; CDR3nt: TGTGCCAGCTCACCTCCCGGGGACGGTGAAAAACTGTTTTTT; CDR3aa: CASSPPGDGEKLFF
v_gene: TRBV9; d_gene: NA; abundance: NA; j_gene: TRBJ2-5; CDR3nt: TGTGCCAGCAGCGTAGGTGGCCTTCAAGAGACCCAGTACTTC; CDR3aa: CASSVGGLQETQYF